These T cell receptor beta chains were read from a single sample in a study of T cell responses to AZD1222 COVID-19 vaccine. Repertoires were generated with immunoSEQ multiplex PCR, while TCRdb's copy carries only in-frame clones and drops some. The sample comprises about 130,000 clones, just under 95% of which are singletons, and 6.5% to 8.5% rests with the top ten. The sample consisted of peripheral blood, taken 28 days after the second AZD1222 dose. Receptors were obtained from an adult who received the AZD1222 COVID-19 vaccine. Both conserved end residues are part of each CDR3. A D gene is named only where the DNA matches it firmly. Not every row has a clone size; where given, it reads once, few, many or a size class.

size: -
length: 14
J: TRBJ1-6
D: TRBD1
V: TRBV7-3
DNA: TGTGCCAGCAGCCCACAGGGGGATAATTCACCCCTCCACTTT
CDR3: CASSPQGDNSPLHF

size: -
length: 15
J: TRBJ1-2
D: TRBD1
V: TRBV6-2/TRBV6-3
DNA: TGTGCCAGCAGTTACTTTGACAGGGTCTACTATGGCTACACCTTC
CDR3: CASSYFDRVYYGYTF

size: -
length: 14
J: TRBJ1-2
D: -
V: TRBV4-1
DNA: TGCGCCAGCAGCCAAGGTGTCAGCTACTATGGCTACACCTTC
CDR3: CASSQGVSYYGYTF

size: once
length: 14
J: TRBJ1-5
D: -
V: TRBV5-6
DNA: TGTGCCAGCAGCTTGAAGGGGGTCCGCCAGCCCCAGCATTTT
CDR3: CASSLKGVRQPQHF

size: -
length: 15
J: TRBJ2-2
D: -
V: TRBV7-8
DNA: TGTGCCAGCAGAAAAGCAGGACTCAACACCGGGGAGCTGTTTTTT
CDR3: CASRKAGLNTGELFF

size: -
length: 15
J: TRBJ1-1
D: -
V: TRBV4-3
DNA: TGCGCCAGCAGCCAAGATAGGGGACGGAACACTGAAGCTTTCTTT
CDR3: CASSQDRGRNTEAFF

size: once
length: 17
J: TRBJ2-1
D: -
V: TRBV4-1
DNA: TGCGCCAGCACCCCCAGTGGGGCAGGGGGGTCCTACAATGAGCAGTTCTTC
CDR3: CASTPSGAGGSYNEQFF

size: few
length: 15
J: TRBJ2-1
D: TRBD1
V: TRBV4-1
DNA: TGCGCCAGCAGACCCATCGACAGGGATTACAATGAGCAGTTCTTC
CDR3: CASRPIDRDYNEQFF

size: -
length: 13
J: TRBJ2-5
D: -
V: TRBV3-1/TRBV3-2
DNA: TGTGCCAGCAGCCAACAGGGCTGGGAGACCCAGTACTTC
CDR3: CASSQQGWETQYF

size: -
length: 14
J: TRBJ1-5
D: -
V: TRBV7-9
DNA: TGTGCCAGCAGCTTAGGATATAGCAATCAGCCCCAGCATTTT
CDR3: CASSLGYSNQPQHF

size: few
length: 14
J: TRBJ1-2
D: -
V: TRBV19
DNA: TGTGCCAGTAGTATAGCCGGGCCCCTCTATGGCTACACCTTC
CDR3: CASSIAGPLYGYTF

size: -
length: 15
J: TRBJ1-5
D: -
V: TRBV7-6
DNA: TGTGCCAGCAGCTTTTTCGGGACGGCGAATCAGCCCCAGCATTTT
CDR3: CASSFFGTANQPQHF

size: -
length: 12
J: TRBJ2-7
D: -
V: TRBV19
DNA: TGTGCCAGCAGTTCAGGGGCCGGCGAGCAGTACTTC
CDR3: CASSSGAGEQYF

size: -
length: 14
J: TRBJ2-7
D: -
V: TRBV6-5
DNA: TGTGCCAGCAGCAGACAGGCTCAAACCTACGAGCAGTACTTC
CDR3: CASSRQAQTYEQYF

size: once
length: 17
J: TRBJ2-3
D: -
V: TRBV7-9
DNA: TGTGCCAGCAGCTTATCCCCCCCGGGACAAACCACCGGTACGCAGTATTTT
CDR3: CASSLSPPGQTTGTQYF

size: -
length: 12
J: TRBJ2-2
D: -
V: TRBV6-5
DNA: TGTGCCAGCAGACCGAACACCGGGGAGCTGTTTTTT
CDR3: CASRPNTGELFF

size: -
length: 19
J: TRBJ2-1
D: TRBD2
V: TRBV28
DNA: TGTGCCAGCAGCCGGGGACTAGCGGGGGCCCGGAACCTCTACAATGAGCAGTTCTTC
CDR3: CASSRGLAGARNLYNEQFF

size: -
length: 15
J: TRBJ1-2
D: -
V: TRBV10-3
DNA: TGTGCCATACGTCAATCCCCCTCCCGCGGCTATGGCTACACCTTC
CDR3: CAIRQSPSRGYGYTF

size: -
length: 16
J: TRBJ2-1
D: TRBD2
V: TRBV4-1
DNA: TGCGCCAGCAGCCAAGACGGGACTATAATCAGCAATGAGCAGTTCTTC
CDR3: CASSQDGTIISNEQFF

size: -
length: 14
J: TRBJ1-5
D: TRBD1
V: TRBV19
DNA: TGTGCCAGTAGCCCAGACAGGGTTGATCAGCCCCAGCATTTT
CDR3: CASSPDRVDQPQHF

size: -
length: 17
J: TRBJ2-7
D: -
V: TRBV7-7
DNA: TGTGCTAGCAGCCCCCTCCCCTCGACAGGCTCGCCCTACGAGCAGTACTTC
CDR3: CASSPLPSTGSPYEQYF

size: few
length: 16
J: TRBJ2-7
D: TRBD1
V: TRBV4-1
DNA: TGCGCCAGCAGCCAAGCAACAGGGGGCTCGGCCTACGAGCAGTACTTC
CDR3: CASSQATGGSAYEQYF

size: -
length: 13
J: TRBJ1-1
D: -
V: TRBV10-1
DNA: TGCGCCAGCAGTGACCCCGGGTACACTGAAGCTTTCTTT
CDR3: CASSDPGYTEAFF

size: -
length: 15
J: TRBJ1-3
D: -
V: TRBV19
DNA: TGTGCCAGTAGTATCCCAGGGAGATCCGGAAACACCATATATTTT
CDR3: CASSIPGRSGNTIYF

size: -
length: 17
J: TRBJ2-7
D: TRBD2
V: TRBV7-9
DNA: TGTGCCAGCAGCCTGAACACCGGGAGGGCTTTCTTCTACGAGCAGTACTTC
CDR3: CASSLNTGRAFFYEQYF

size: -
length: 14
J: TRBJ2-7
D: TRBD2
V: TRBV28
DNA: TGTGCCAGCATCGAGCGGGGTAGGTCCTACGAGCAGTACTTC
CDR3: CASIERGRSYEQYF

size: -
length: 15
J: TRBJ1-4
D: TRBD1
V: TRBV4-1
DNA: TGCGCCAGCAGCACCGACAGGGGTGTTTTCGAAAAACTGTTTTTT
CDR3: CASSTDRGVFEKLFF

size: -
length: 14
J: TRBJ1-5
D: -
V: TRBV19
DNA: TGTGCCAGTAGCATTGAGGGCCTGAATCAGCCCCAGCATTTT
CDR3: CASSIEGLNQPQHF

size: -
length: 15
J: TRBJ2-7
D: -
V: TRBV7-8
DNA: TGTGCCAGCAGCCTCCGGGGGTTTATCTTTCACGAGCAGTACTTC
CDR3: CASSLRGFIFHEQYF